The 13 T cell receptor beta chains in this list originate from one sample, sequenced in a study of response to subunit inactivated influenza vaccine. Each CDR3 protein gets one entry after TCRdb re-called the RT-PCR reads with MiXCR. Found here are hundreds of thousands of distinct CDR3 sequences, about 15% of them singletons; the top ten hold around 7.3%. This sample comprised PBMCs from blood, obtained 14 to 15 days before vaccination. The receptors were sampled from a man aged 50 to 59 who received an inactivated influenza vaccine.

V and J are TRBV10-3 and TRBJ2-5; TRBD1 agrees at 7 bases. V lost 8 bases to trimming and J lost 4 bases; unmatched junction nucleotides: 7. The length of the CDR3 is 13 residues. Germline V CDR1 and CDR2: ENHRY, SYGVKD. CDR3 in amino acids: CAIATDRAETQYF. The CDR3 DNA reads TGTGCCATCGCGACCGACAGGGCAGAGACCCAGTACTTC.

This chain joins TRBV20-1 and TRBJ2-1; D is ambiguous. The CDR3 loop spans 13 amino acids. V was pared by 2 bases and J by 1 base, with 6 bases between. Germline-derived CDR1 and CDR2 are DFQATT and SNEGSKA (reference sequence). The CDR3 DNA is TGCAGTGCTAGAAGGAAGTCCTACAATGAGCAGTTCTTC. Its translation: CSARRKSYNEQFF.

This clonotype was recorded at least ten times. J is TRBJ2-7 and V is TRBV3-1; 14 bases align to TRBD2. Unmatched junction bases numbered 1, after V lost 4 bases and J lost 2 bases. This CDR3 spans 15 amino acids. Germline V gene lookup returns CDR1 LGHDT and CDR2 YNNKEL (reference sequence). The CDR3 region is CASSPTSGGAYEQYF. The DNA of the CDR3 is TGTGCCAGCAGCCCGACTAGCGGGGGGGCCTACGAGCAGTACTTC.

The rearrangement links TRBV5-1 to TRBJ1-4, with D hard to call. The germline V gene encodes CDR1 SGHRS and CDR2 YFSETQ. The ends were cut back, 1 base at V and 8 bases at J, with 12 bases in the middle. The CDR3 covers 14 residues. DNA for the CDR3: TGCGCCAGCAGCTTGAGCCCCTACCAGGAAAAACTGTTTTTT. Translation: CASSLSPYQEKLFF.

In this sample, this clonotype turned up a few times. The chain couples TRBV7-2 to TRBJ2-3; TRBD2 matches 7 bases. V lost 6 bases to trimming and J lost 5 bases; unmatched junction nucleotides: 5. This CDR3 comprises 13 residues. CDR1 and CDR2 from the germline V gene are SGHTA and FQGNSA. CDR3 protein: CASSSGTIDTQYF. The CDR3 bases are TGTGCCAGCAGTTCCGGGACTATAGATACGCAGTATTTT.

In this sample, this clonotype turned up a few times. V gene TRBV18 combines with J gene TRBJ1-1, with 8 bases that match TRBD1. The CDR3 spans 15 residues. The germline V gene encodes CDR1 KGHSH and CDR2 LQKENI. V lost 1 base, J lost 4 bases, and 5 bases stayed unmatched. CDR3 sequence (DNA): TGTGCCAGCTCACCACGGGACACAGGGGGCACTGAAGCTTTCTTT. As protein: CASSPRDTGGTEAFF.

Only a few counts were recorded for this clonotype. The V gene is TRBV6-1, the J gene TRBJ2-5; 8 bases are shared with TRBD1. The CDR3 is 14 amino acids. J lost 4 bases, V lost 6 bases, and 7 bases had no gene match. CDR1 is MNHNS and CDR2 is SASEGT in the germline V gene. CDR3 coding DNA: TGTGCCAGCAGGGACAGGGTTCCGGGAGAGACCCAGTACTTC. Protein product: CASRDRVPGETQYF.

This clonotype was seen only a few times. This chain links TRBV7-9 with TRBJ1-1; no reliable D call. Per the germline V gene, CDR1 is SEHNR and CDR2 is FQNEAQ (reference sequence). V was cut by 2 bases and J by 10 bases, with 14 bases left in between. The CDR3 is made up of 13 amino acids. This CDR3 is CASSLRRASVAFF. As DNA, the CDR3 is TGTGCCAGCAGCTTACGTCGGGCCTCCGTAGCTTTCTTT. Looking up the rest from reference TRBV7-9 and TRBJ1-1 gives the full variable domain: DTGVSQNPRHKITKRGQNVTFRCDPISEHNRLYWYRQTLGQGPEFLTYFQNEAQLEKSRLLSDRFSAERPKGSFSTLEIQRTEQGDSAMYLCASSLRRASVAFFGQGTRLTVV.

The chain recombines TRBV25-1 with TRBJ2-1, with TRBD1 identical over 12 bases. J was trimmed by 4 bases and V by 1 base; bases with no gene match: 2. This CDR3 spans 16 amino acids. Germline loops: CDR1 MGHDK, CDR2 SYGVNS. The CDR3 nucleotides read TGTGCCAGCAGTGAATCGGGACAGGGGGCTTACAATGAGCAGTTCTTC. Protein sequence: CASSESGQGAYNEQFF.

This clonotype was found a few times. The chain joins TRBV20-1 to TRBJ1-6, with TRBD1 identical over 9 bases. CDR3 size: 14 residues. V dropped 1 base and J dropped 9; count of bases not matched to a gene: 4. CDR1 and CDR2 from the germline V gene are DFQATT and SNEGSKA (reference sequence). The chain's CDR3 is CSARVGQGPSPLHF. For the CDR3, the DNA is TGCAGTGCTAGAGTGGGACAGGGTCCTTCACCCCTCCACTTT.

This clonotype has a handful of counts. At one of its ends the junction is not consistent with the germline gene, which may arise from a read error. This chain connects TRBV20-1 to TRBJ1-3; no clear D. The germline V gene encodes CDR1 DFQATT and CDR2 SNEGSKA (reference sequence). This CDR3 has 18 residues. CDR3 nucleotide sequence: TGCAGTGCCAGAGCTTTAGAGCTGGTTGGGCTCTCTGGAAACACCATATATTTT. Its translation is CSARALELVGLSGNTIYF.

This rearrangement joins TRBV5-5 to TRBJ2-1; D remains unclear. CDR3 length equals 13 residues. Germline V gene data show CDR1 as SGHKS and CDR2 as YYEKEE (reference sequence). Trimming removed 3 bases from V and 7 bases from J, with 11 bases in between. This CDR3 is CASSSQLGNEQFF. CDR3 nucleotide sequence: TGTGCCAGCAGCTCGCAACTGGGTAATGAGCAGTTCTTC.

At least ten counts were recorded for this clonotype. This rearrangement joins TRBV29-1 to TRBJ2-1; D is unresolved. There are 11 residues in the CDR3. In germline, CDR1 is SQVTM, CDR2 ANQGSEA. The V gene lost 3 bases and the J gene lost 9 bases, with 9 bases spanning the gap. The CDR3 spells CSVDHHTEQFF. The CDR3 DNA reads TGCAGCGTTGACCATCACACTGAGCAGTTCTTC.